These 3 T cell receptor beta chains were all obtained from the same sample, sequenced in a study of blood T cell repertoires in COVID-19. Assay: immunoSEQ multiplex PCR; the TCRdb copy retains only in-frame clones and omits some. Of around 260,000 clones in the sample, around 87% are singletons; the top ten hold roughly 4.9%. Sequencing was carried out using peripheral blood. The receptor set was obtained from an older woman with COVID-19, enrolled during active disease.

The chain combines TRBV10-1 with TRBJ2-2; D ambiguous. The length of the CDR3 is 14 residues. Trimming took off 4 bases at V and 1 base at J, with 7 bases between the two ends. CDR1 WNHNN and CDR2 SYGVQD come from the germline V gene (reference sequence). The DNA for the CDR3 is TGCGCCAGCAGTGCCGACTGGAACACCGGGGAGCTGTTTTTT. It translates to CASSADWNTGELFF.

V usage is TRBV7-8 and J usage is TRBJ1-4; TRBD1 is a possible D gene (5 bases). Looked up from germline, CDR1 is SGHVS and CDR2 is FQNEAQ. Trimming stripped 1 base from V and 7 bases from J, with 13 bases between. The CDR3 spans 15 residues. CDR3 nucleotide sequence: TGTGCCAGCAGCTTAGTCGCCGGGGGAGGTGAAAAACTGTTTTTT. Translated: CASSLVAGGGEKLFF.

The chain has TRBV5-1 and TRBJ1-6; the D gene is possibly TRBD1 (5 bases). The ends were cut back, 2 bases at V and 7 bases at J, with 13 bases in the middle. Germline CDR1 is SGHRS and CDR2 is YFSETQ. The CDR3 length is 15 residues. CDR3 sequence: CASSFMGQTNSPLHF. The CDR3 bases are TGCGCCAGCAGCTTTATGGGGCAGACCAATTCACCCCTCCACTTT. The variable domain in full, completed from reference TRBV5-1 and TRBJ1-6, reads KAGVTQTPRYLIKTRGQQVTLSCSPISGHRSVSWYQQTPGQGLQFLFEYFSETQRNKGNFPGRFSGRQFSNSRSEMNVSTLELGDSALYLCASSFMGQTNSPLHFGNGTRLTVT.